One and the same sample provided the 7 T cell receptor gamma chains below, sequenced in a study of gamma delta lymphoproliferative disorders and STAT genes. TCRdb reprocessed the multiplex PCR reads using CATT. The table records hundreds of gamma-chain clones, over 25% of them present only once. Sequencing used genomic DNA taken from PBMCs of patients and controls. Material for sequencing was blood. All receptors derive from a human donor in good health.

This clone is classed as large. This chain joins TRGV8 and TRGJ1 or TRGJ2. TCRdb carries no J gene annotation; the J gene was assigned here by matching the DNA with germline. The CDR3 contains 13 residues. Trimming removed 1 base from V and 4 bases from J; junction bases left unmatched: 4. From germline, CDR1 is VENAVY and CDR2 YDSYNSRV. CDR3 nucleotide sequence: TGTGCCACCTGGGATAGTGGATATTATAAGAAACTCTTT. Translated, it gives CATWDSGYYKKLF.

This clone is categorized as large. The DNA is omitted, as the CDR3 cannot be located on it reliably, and the CDR3 follows TCRdb's listing. No J gene was named, though the V gene is TRGV11. TRGV11 is an ORF for which the function is uncertain. The CDR3 spans 18 residues, counting both ends. The CDR3 region is CTTVPAGLGASGHYKKLF.

About this clone: The limits of the CDR3 on the DNA are not certain, so only TCRdb's listed CDR3 is given. A V gene of TRGV11 was called, but no J gene was assigned. TRGV11 is an ORF; its function is uncertain. The CDR3 adds up to 21 amino acids, both ends counted. The CDR3 sequence is CTTVPAGLGTRCCVRYYKKLF.

Notes on this clone: The protein that TCRdb holds for this DNA derives from a much larger clone and differs from the translated DNA at residue 3, which likely indicates a read error; the protein shown here is translated from the DNA. This chain links TRGV2 with TRGJP2. In the absence of a J gene in TCRdb, the DNA was matched to germline to assign it here. CDR3 length equals 13 residues. The germline gives CDR1 EGSNGY, CDR2 YDSYNSKV. CDR3 protein: CAAWDGSDWIKTF. The CDR3 nucleotides read TGTGCCGCCTGGGACGGTAGTGATTGGATCAAGACGTTT.

The V gene is TRGV2, the J gene TRGJ1 or TRGJ2. Germline matching of the DNA provided the J gene here, since TCRdb leaves it blank. Germline assignment: CDR1 EGSNGY and CDR2 YDSYNSKV. The CDR3 has 12 residues. V gave up 1 base and J gave up 9 bases; unmatched junction bases: 6. CDR3 loop: CATWDGSFKKLF. The CDR3 DNA reads TGTGCCACCTGGGACGGTTCCTTTAAGAAACTCTTT.

This clone is termed large. This chain connects TRGV4 to TRGJ1 or TRGJ2. The J gene, not given by TCRdb, was assigned here from a germline match of the nucleotide sequence. The CDR3 runs to 13 residues. The ends lost 2 bases at V and 5 bases at J; junction bases unmatched: 6. CDR1 is EGSTGY, CDR2 YDSYTSSV, per germline. CDR3 protein: CATWDEGHYKKLF. DNA for the CDR3: TGTGCCACCTGGGATGAGGGCCATTATAAGAAACTCTTT.

The table lists this clone with a few counts. The DNA is left out, because the CDR3 cannot be placed on it with certainty; the CDR3 is given as TCRdb lists it. The V gene call is TRGV2, and the J gene call is absent. Looked up from germline, CDR1 is EGSNGY and CDR2 is YDSYNSKV. The length of the CDR3 is 21 amino acids, counting both ends. The CDR3 loop reads CATWDGLPVIIRNSLAVEQHF.